This entry features one T cell receptor (beta chain) sequence. The antigen it binds to is not known. Base qualities were left out, and no much larger clone turns up one base away. In Seattle, one collaborating source enrolled patients while the infection was active and tracked those patients longitudinally over the course of disease. Collaborating institutions collected whole blood in K2EDTA tubes following their own protocols. Collaborator samples were shipped for TCRbeta analysis as frozen whole blood, isolated PBMCs, or DNA extracted from either sample type. The sample is drawn from a study of blood T cell repertoires in COVID-19 (dated by TCRdb to the early 2020s). A note on the overall study: The collaborator samples originated in the United States, Italy and Spain and spanned the acute and convalescent phases of COVID-19. Subjects who had been exposed to COVID-19, were actively infected with it, or had recovered from it provided the deeply sampled blood TCRbeta repertoires that made up the dataset. Where available, HLA class I and class II types were obtained from metadata supplied by the sample provider rather than from assay-based typing. A freely available public database, intended as a resource for researchers studying the immune response to SARS-CoV-2, is where the repertoires were released. The prospective study material was composed of cDNA or gDNA derived from T cells, B-cell-depleted T cells, or PBMCs. The samples were drawn from two sources: the first 160 participants of the ongoing ImmuneRACE study, and fewer than 1,500 subjects contributed by 6 global collaborators. A de-identified subject ID, COVID-19 status, age in years and sex were almost always included in the sample metadata.

Paper-wide results and their limitations: The amount of clinical and demographic metadata varied by source and participant and was provided uncurated.

TCRbeta CDR3 regions were amplified from genomic DNA using the immunoSEQ Assay, a bias-controlled multiplex PCR. On the authors' methods: The number of nucleated cells in each sample was estimated from the amplification of reference gene primers within the assay. To quantify the absolute abundance of each unique TCRbeta CDR3 rearrangement, sequence reads were collapsed and filtered. For each sample, productive Simpson clonality was calculated as the square root of Simpson's diversity index over productive rearrangements. TCRdb limited this immuneACCESS table to in-frame rearrangements with V and J called. A share of clones is missing; checked studies link under half to unresolved V genes, and the rest is unexplained. The V and J calls and clone size are taken from that table; D and trimming were inferred from the DNA. The sample table holds some 270,000 clones, of which approximately 85% were seen once. 0.87% of the sample rests with the top ten.

According to the germline V gene (reference sequence), CDR1 reads SGHNT and CDR2 reads YYREEE. V loses 3 bases at its end and J loses 6 bases; junction bases beyond the gene matches: 6. There are 15 amino acids in the CDR3, from cysteine to phenylalanine inclusive. Only the CDR3 DNA is retained, 45 bases long and in frame from the first base. The chain joins TRBV5-4 to TRBJ1-2, with 12 bases in between that match TRBD1. The clonotype originates from a human donor with COVID-19, enrolled during active disease. The donor label of this sample is uncertain. Sequencing used peripheral blood. The DNA reads as follows: TGTGCCAGCAGCTCACGGGACAGGGGGCAGGATGGCTACACCTTC. This translates into CASSSRDRGQDGYTF.